The sample holds many counts of the clone carrying this T cell receptor (beta chain). CDR3 length: 16 residues. Between the trimmed V and J ends, which lost 7 bases and 2 bases, there was a span of 17 bases. Germline CDR1 is MDHEN and CDR2 is SYDVKM. These data originate in a study of regulatory T cells in long-lasting Graves disease. TCR beta libraries were built with iRepertoire HTBI primers and Arm-PCR of CDR3 regions. TCRdb fed the multiplex PCR reads into MiXCR, producing one record per CDR3 protein. The sample includes roughly 560,000 distinct CDR3 sequences, around 12% of them seen just once. Sample time point: newly diagnosed GD, antithyroid drugs for less than 3 months. Isolated PBMC RNA provided the starting material for the TCR library. Patients were from an endocrinology department in Xi'an, China. These data are also associated with another study on T cells in Graves' hyperthyroidism and ophthalmopathy.

The gene calls are TRBV28 and TRBJ1-4, with D perhaps TRBD1 (5 bases). The sequences come from peripheral blood mononuclear cells (PBMCs), collected at new diagnosis, from a patient treated with antithyroid drugs. This sequence originates from a woman aged 30 to 39 with Graves disease. This CDR3 is CASIPVSRGTNEKLFF. Here the CDR3 DNA reads TGTGCCAGCATCCCTGTATCTCGGGGGACTAATGAAAAACTGTTTTTT.